This TCR beta chain was captured by sequencing in a study of T cell repertoires in cytomegalovirus infection. Study as a whole: Peptides in the study included HLA-C-restricted and HLA-B-restricted CMV epitopes. Signatures in public TCR beta sequences pointed to both CMV infection and matching HLA type.

The CDR3 spans 15 residues. The V gene's germline CDR1 is SGHTA and CDR2 FQGNSA. Between the trimmed V and J ends, which lost 7 bases and 1 base, there was a span of 16 bases. In TCRdb, the reads were re-called with MiXCR into one record per CDR3 protein. Among 50,000 to 60,000 distinct CDR3 sequences, roughly 21% were seen once, and the ten largest hold over 75%. Note on this clonotype: The target antigen is unknown.

V usage is TRBV7-2 and J usage is TRBJ1-2; D is perhaps TRBD1 (5 bases). The receptor comes from a human donor in good health (CMV status not recorded). Some clones in this sample may be carry-over from other donors' samples. The sequenced sample was CD8+ T cells from cultured PBMCs, obtained from culture after CMV antigen stimulation. The CDR3 bases are TGTGCCAGCACCCCCAGGGCCAGGAGTAACTATGGCTACACCTTC. This encodes CASTPRARSNYGYTF.